These 17 T cell receptor beta chains were all obtained from the same sample, sequenced in a study of blood T cell repertoires in COVID-19. Repertoires were generated with immunoSEQ multiplex PCR, while TCRdb's copy carries only in-frame clones and drops some. The profile shows 250,000 to 350,000 clones, roughly nine tenths of them singletons. Input material: peripheral blood. The source is a woman aged 40 to 50 who had recovered from COVID-19.

The chain combines TRBV27 with TRBJ2-7; 9 nucleotides align to TRBD1. CDR1 is MNHEY, CDR2 SMNVEV, per germline (reference sequence). J was trimmed by 2 bases and V by 6 bases; bases with no gene match: 2. The CDR3 is made up of 13 amino acids. The CDR3 reads CASSWDRAYEQYF. CDR3 coding DNA: TGTGCCAGCAGCTGGGACAGGGCCTACGAGCAGTACTTC.

In nucleotides, the CDR3 is TGTGCCAGCTTGGAAGGGACTAGCGGGGAGTACCGCACCGGGGAGCTGTTTTTT. Its protein product is CASLEGTSGEYRTGELFF. The V and J genes are TRBV3-1 (or the pseudogene TRBV3-2) and TRBJ2-2; 13 positions agree with TRBD2. From germline, CDR1 is LGHDT and CDR2 YNNKEL (reference sequence). V shed 8 bases and J 4 bases; nucleotides not matched to a gene: 13. The CDR3 has 18 amino acids.

This clone has only one observation. The gene calls are TRBV18 and TRBJ2-1, with D possibly being TRBD2 (7 bases). Germline V gives CDR1 KGHSH, CDR2 LQKENI. The length of the CDR3 is 17 residues. Trimming took off 3 bases at V and 4 bases at J, with 19 bases between the two ends. The CDR3 DNA sequence: TGTGCCAGCTCACCTACCAGCGGGACCCAGGGGTACAATGAGCAGTTCTTC. It specifies CASSPTSGTQGYNEQFF. Full variable domain (rest looked up from reference TRBV18 and TRBJ2-1): NAGVMQNPRHLVRRRGQEARLRCSPMKGHSHVYWYRQLPEEGLKFMVYLQKENIIDESGMPKERFSAEFPKEGPSILRIQQVVRGDSAAYFCASSPTSGTQGYNEQFFGPGTRLTVL.

The genes are TRBV27 and TRBJ2-3; D call uncertain. The CDR3 is 14 residues long. Trimming removed 1 base at V and 4 bases at J, with 9 bases between. In germline, CDR1 is MNHEY, CDR2 SMNVEV (reference sequence). The CDR3 DNA sequence: TGTGCCAGCAGTTTATTCCCCGGAGCAGATACGCAGTATTTT. It encodes CASSLFPGADTQYF.

The chain recombines TRBV11-3 with TRBJ2-7; 10 bases fit TRBD1. Germline V lookup: CDR1 SGHNT, CDR2 YENEEA. After removal of 9 bases from V and 6 bases from J, the junction contained 5 bases not matched to a gene. This CDR3 spans 12 amino acids. CDR3 nucleotides: TGTGCCAGTGGGACAGGGGACTCCGAGCAGTACTTC. The encoded protein is CASGTGDSEQYF.

CDR3 protein: CASSTLEGPTSPADEQYF. CDR3 DNA: TGTGCCAGCTCCACGCTGGAGGGGCCAACAAGTCCGGCGGACGAGCAGTACTTC. The chain carries TRBV28 and TRBJ2-7; possible D gene TRBD2, 6 bases. CDR1 MDHEN and CDR2 SYDVKM come from the germline V gene. V lost 8 bases and J lost 5, with 31 bases in between. The CDR3 totals 18 residues.

This clone was seen a single time. V and J are TRBV5-4 and TRBJ2-2; TRBD1 agrees at 10 bases. Germline CDR1 reads SGHNT; CDR2 reads YYREEE (reference sequence). This CDR3 has 16 amino acids. With 1 base clipped from V and 4 bases from J, the junction kept 4 bases outside the gene matches. The chain's CDR3 is CASSLFGTGVTGELFF. CDR3 nucleotides: TGTGCCAGCAGCTTGTTTGGGACAGGGGTCACCGGGGAGCTGTTTTTT.

This chain links TRBV7-9 with TRBJ2-5, with TRBD2 identical over 8 bases. The J segment lost 5 bases and the V segment lost 5 bases, leaving 4 bases of the junction unmatched. This CDR3 is built from 13 residues. Germline CDR1 SEHNR, CDR2 FQNEAQ (reference sequence). The CDR3 coding sequence is TGTGCCAGCAGCCCTCGGGGGGGGGAGACCCAGTACTTC. Protein product: CASSPRGGETQYF.

The rearrangement links TRBV5-1 to TRBJ2-7; 14 bases line up with TRBD2. CDR1 and CDR2 from the germline V gene are SGHRS and YFSETQ. This CDR3 contains 17 residues. The ends lost 0 bases at V and 0 bases at J; junction bases unmatched: 2. The CDR3 DNA follows: TGCGCCAGCAGCTTGGGGGGGACTAGCGGGAGCTCCTACGAGCAGTACTTC. Translating it yields CASSLGGTSGSSYEQYF.

For the CDR3, the DNA is TGTGCCAGCAGTGAAATGCTTAGCGGGAGTGGGCGCAATGAGCAGTTCTTC. It is translated as CASSEMLSGSGRNEQFF. The chain recombines TRBV6-1 with TRBJ2-1; 9 bases are shared with TRBD2. J lost 6 bases, V lost 2 bases, and 11 bases had no gene match. The CDR3 spans 17 residues. CDR1 is MNHNS, CDR2 SASEGT, per germline.

The chain employs TRBV3-1 (or the pseudogene TRBV3-2) and TRBJ2-7; 8 bases line up with TRBD2. After removal of 5 bases from V and 0 bases from J, the junction contained 3 bases not matched to a gene. Germline CDR1 is LGHDT and CDR2 is YNNKEL (reference sequence). The CDR3 has 14 residues. CDR3 loop: CASSYTSGSYEQYF. In DNA form, the CDR3 reads TGTGCCAGCAGCTACACTAGCGGCTCCTACGAGCAGTACTTC.

This chain's CDR3 is CASGSLAVEGEQFF. CDR3 DNA sequence: TGTGCCAGCGGGTCACTAGCGGTGGAGGGTGAGCAGTTCTTC. The chain has TRBV7-2 and TRBJ2-1, with 8 bases matching TRBD2. Germline V CDR1 and CDR2: SGHTA, FQGNSA. With V trimmed by 8 bases and J by 9 bases, 12 bases remained unmatched. This CDR3 has 14 residues.

The genes are TRBV25-1 and TRBJ1-2, with D tentatively TRBD1 (5 bases). This CDR3 region has 14 residues. V was trimmed by 4 bases and J by 8 bases, leaving 17 bases between them. Germline V CDR1 and CDR2: MGHDK, SYGVNS. The CDR3 nucleotides read TGTGCCAGCAGTGTTCCTCAGGGTGCTGGGGGCTACACCTTC. Its translation is CASSVPQGAGGYTF.

V usage is TRBV12-3 or TRBV12-4 and J usage is TRBJ1-1, with TRBD1 matching 10 bases. Losses at the gene ends were 6 bases for V and 10 bases for J; bases not matched to a gene: 5. This CDR3 contains 12 residues. The CDR3 protein is CASSDRGPRAFF. The CDR3 coding sequence is TGTGCCAGCAGCGACAGGGGGCCACGAGCTTTCTTT.

The chain combines TRBV24-1 with TRBJ2-1, with 8 bases lining up with TRBD1. Germline V gives CDR1 KGHDR, CDR2 SFDVKD. The CDR3 sequence is 13 residues long. V was clipped by 4 bases and J by 12 bases; unmatched bases: 7. CDR3 in amino acids: CATSERTGKGQFF. CDR3 DNA sequence: TGTGCCACCAGTGAGCGGACAGGGAAAGGGCAGTTCTTC.

The V and J genes are TRBV3-1 (or the pseudogene TRBV3-2) and TRBJ1-6; TRBD1 matches at 9 bases. The germline V gene encodes CDR1 LGHDT and CDR2 YNNKEL (reference sequence). This CDR3 region has 17 residues. V was pared by 4 bases and J by 3 bases, with 7 bases of the junction left unmatched. CDR3 DNA: TGTGCCAGCAGCCCAGGGACAGGGCTCTACTATAATTCACCCCTCCACTTT. Residues: CASSPGTGLYYNSPLHF.

The chain joins TRBV25-1 to TRBJ2-5, with D hard to call. In germline, CDR1 is MGHDK, CDR2 SYGVNS. There are 14 residues in the CDR3. The V and J ends lost 2 bases and 2 bases respectively, with 9 bases between them. The CDR3 spells CASSEQVGQETQYF. The CDR3 DNA reads as TGTGCCAGCAGTGAACAGGTTGGACAAGAGACCCAGTACTTC. Drawing the rest from reference TRBV25-1 and TRBJ2-5, the complete variable domain is EADIYQTPRYLVIGTGKKITLECSQTMGHDKMYWYQQDPGMELHLIHYSYGVNSTEKGDLSSESTVSRIRTEHFPLTLESARPSHTSQYLCASSEQVGQETQYFGPGTRLLVL.